One sample yielded the 23 T cell receptor beta chains listed below, sequenced in a study of T-cell memory formation after mild COVID-19. Using its own MiXCR run on the 5' RACE reads, TCRdb lists one record per CDR3 protein. The table has 450,000 or so distinct CDR3 sequences, 15% to 20% seen once. Sequences were obtained from PBMCs or a T cell subset sorted from them (not recorded which). The receptors were sampled from an adult woman who had mild COVID-19 (a few samples of this study predate the infection). Cell type and time point are not known.

The chain combines TRBV5-1 with TRBJ2-2; D is unresolved. Germline CDR1 and CDR2: SGHRS and YFSETQ. CDR3 length: 14 amino acids. V was clipped by 7 bases and J by 0 bases, with 10 bases between them. The CDR3 spells CASEVEANTGELFF. The CDR3 DNA reads TGCGCCAGCGAGGTCGAAGCGAACACCGGGGAGCTGTTTTTT.

This clonotype has more than one count but fewer than ten. The chain carries TRBV11-3 and TRBJ2-7; 7 bases agree with TRBD2. After removal of 0 bases from V and 5 bases from J, the junction contained 7 bases not matched to a gene. Looked up from germline, CDR1 is SGHNT and CDR2 is YENEEA. The CDR3 is made up of 15 amino acids. The CDR3 reads CASSLEALAVHEQYF. The CDR3 coding sequence is TGTGCCAGCAGCTTAGAAGCGCTAGCGGTCCACGAGCAGTACTTC.

This clonotype was seen more than once but under ten times. This chain uses TRBV6-5 with TRBJ2-7; 7 positions agree with TRBD2. V shed 6 bases and J 3 bases; nucleotides not matched to a gene: 11. In germline, CDR1 is MNHEY, CDR2 SVGAGI. The length of the CDR3 is 15 residues. CDR3 amino acids: CASRRSGVGLYEQYF. The CDR3 DNA is TGTGCCAGCAGACGCAGCGGGGTAGGGCTCTACGAGCAGTACTTC.

The table lists this clonotype with a few counts. This rearrangement joins TRBV6-5 to TRBJ2-7; D possibly corresponds to TRBD1 (6 bases). This CDR3 spans 14 amino acids. The V end lost 0 bases, the J end lost 6 bases, and 12 bases lay between the germline ends. The germline gives CDR1 MNHEY, CDR2 SVGAGI. The CDR3 loop reads CASSYSLQGREQYF. CDR3 DNA sequence: TGTGCCAGCAGTTACTCCCTTCAGGGGCGCGAGCAGTACTTC.

The chain couples TRBV9 to TRBJ2-3, with D possibly matching TRBD2 (6 bases). CDR3 length: 14 residues. The ends were cut back, 0 bases at V and 6 bases at J, with 11 bases in the middle. CDR1 SGDLS and CDR2 YYNGEE come from the germline V gene. CDR3 DNA: TGTGCCAGCAGCGTAGAACCGGGGGTGGATACGCAGTATTTT. Translating gives CASSVEPGVDTQYF.

The genes are TRBV10-3 and TRBJ2-1; 8 nucleotides line up with TRBD2. The germline V gene has CDR1 ENHRY and CDR2 SYGVKD. With V trimmed by 3 bases and J by 4 bases, 5 bases remained unmatched. The CDR3 is 15 amino acids. In nucleotides, the CDR3 is TGTGCCATCAGTGACCCGGGGGGGCCTTACAATGAGCAGTTCTTC. Translating gives CAISDPGGPYNEQFF.

The chain carries TRBV27 and TRBJ2-4; D is unclear. In germline, CDR1 is MNHEY, CDR2 SMNVEV (reference sequence). Trimming shortened V by 2 bases and J by 3 bases, and 8 bases separated the two germline ends. The CDR3 has 14 residues. The CDR3: CASSLGPGKNIQYF. The CDR3, as DNA: TGTGCCAGCAGTTTAGGGCCTGGCAAAAACATTCAGTACTTC.

Only a few counts were recorded for this clonotype. V is TRBV7-2 and J is TRBJ2-3; 7 nucleotides align to TRBD2. There are 16 residues in the CDR3. Germline lookup yields CDR1 SGHTA and CDR2 FQGNSA. J lost 2 bases, V lost 1 base, and 6 bases had no gene match. Here the CDR3 DNA reads TGTGCCAGCAGCTTAGGGGTGGCGGGAGCCACAGATACGCAGTATTTT. Residues: CASSLGVAGATDTQYF.

This clonotype was counted once. This chain connects TRBV6-5 to TRBJ1-3; 7 nucleotides line up with TRBD1. Trimming took 5 bases from V and 2 from J; bases not matched to a gene: 6. The CDR3 contains 15 residues. Germline CDR1 MNHEY, CDR2 SVGAGI. The CDR3 sequence is CASSTKTGAGNTIYF. CDR3 bases: TGTGCCAGCAGTACTAAAACAGGGGCTGGAAACACCATATATTTT.

The table lists this clonotype with a few counts. The chain couples TRBV29-1 to TRBJ2-7; TRBD2 is a possible D gene (6 bases). Germline-derived CDR1 and CDR2 are SQVTM and ANQGSEA. V lost 0 bases and J 6 bases, leaving 18 bases between the germline ends. This CDR3 has 15 residues. CDR3 DNA sequence: TGCAGCGTTGAAGACGGCGGGACCCCTAACCGCGAGCAGTACTTC. Translation: CSVEDGGTPNREQYF.

This clonotype was detected ten times or more. The rearrangement joins TRBV7-3 to TRBJ1-2, with 7 bases aligning to TRBD1. Germline loops: CDR1 SGHTA, CDR2 FQGTGA. J lost 2 bases, V lost 0 bases, and 6 bases had no gene match. CDR3 length: 16 amino acids. CDR3: CASSLTKGQRNYGYTF. The CDR3, as DNA: TGTGCCAGCAGCTTAACGAAGGGACAGAGAAACTATGGCTACACCTTC.

Only a few counts were recorded for this clonotype. The rearrangement joins TRBV29-1 to TRBJ1-1; D gene uncertain. In germline, CDR1 is SQVTM, CDR2 ANQGSEA. Trimming took 2 bases from V and 3 from J, leaving 4 bases between them. The CDR3 length is 11 residues. The CDR3 DNA follows: TGCAGCGTTGAAAGAGACACTGAAGCTTTCTTT. Translation gives CSVERDTEAFF.

The chain combines TRBV30 with TRBJ1-2, with 10 bases matching TRBD1. In germline, CDR1 is GTSNPN, CDR2 SVGIG (reference sequence). J lost 4 bases, V lost 4 bases, and 6 bases had no gene match. CDR3 length: 14 amino acids. The DNA for the CDR3 is TGTGCCTGGACAATGACAGGGGGCCCCTATGGCTACACCTTC. Amino acid sequence: CAWTMTGGPYGYTF. The variable domain in full, completed from reference TRBV30 and TRBJ1-2, reads SQTIHQWPATLVQPVGSPLSLECTVEGTSNPNLYWYRQAAGRGLQLLFYSVGIGQISSEVPQNLSASRPQDRQFILSSKKLLLSDSGFYLCAWTMTGGPYGYTFGSGTRLTVV.

This chain's CDR3 is CSAMQTGFTDTQYF. CDR3 coding DNA: TGCAGTGCTATGCAGACAGGGTTCACAGATACGCAGTATTTT. The genes are TRBV20-1 and TRBJ2-3; TRBD1 matches at 7 bases. The germline V gene has CDR1 DFQATT and CDR2 SNEGSKA (reference sequence). The CDR3 covers 14 residues. Trimming cost V 4 bases and J 2 bases; bases outside gene matches: 6.

This clonotype was detected only a few times. The CDR3 coding sequence is TGTGCCACCAGCAGACCGACGGAAAACACCGGGGAGCTGTTTTTT. Protein: CATSRPTENTGELFF. The gene calls are TRBV15 and TRBJ2-2; no clear D gene. The CDR3 is 15 amino acids. Trimming took off 2 bases at V and 2 bases at J, with 9 bases between the two ends. Per germline, CDR1 LNHNV and CDR2 YYDKDF (reference sequence). Based on the CDR3 plus reference TRBV15 and TRBJ2-2, the full variable domain is DAMVIQNPRYQVTQFGKPVTLSCSQTLNHNVMYWYQQKSSQAPKLLFHYYDKDFNNEADTPDNFQSRRPNTSFCFLDIRSPGLGDTAMYLCATSRPTENTGELFFGEGSRLTVL.

In this sample, this clonotype turned up a few times. V and J are TRBV20-1 and TRBJ1-2; D is unresolved. Germline V gene data show CDR1 as DFQATT and CDR2 as SNEGSKA (reference sequence). Trimming left V 2 bases short and J 2 bases short, with 12 bases between. The CDR3 loop spans 14 amino acids. CDR3 residues: CSARPVGRNYGYTF. Here the CDR3 DNA reads TGCAGTGCTAGACCAGTCGGCAGAAACTATGGCTACACCTTC.

In this sample, this clonotype turned up a few times. The DNA for the CDR3 is TGTGCCAGCAGTTCAGGGTACAATCAGCCCCAGCATTTT. This sequence encodes CASSSGYNQPQHF. The chain combines TRBV12-3 or TRBV12-4 with TRBJ1-5; TRBD1 is a possible D gene (5 bases). Trimming took off 4 bases at V and 3 bases at J, with 7 bases between the two ends. The CDR3 totals 13 residues.

This clonotype was counted a few times. The chain is built from TRBV24-1 and TRBJ1-2, with a weak D call TRBD1 (6 bases). Germline V lookup: CDR1 KGHDR, CDR2 SFDVKD. Between the trimmed V and J ends, which lost 6 bases and 4 bases, there was a span of 14 bases. The CDR3 spans 14 residues. CDR3 DNA: TGTGCCACCAGTAAGACAGGCGACTTCTATGGCTACACCTTC. It yields the protein CATSKTGDFYGYTF.

Written as DNA, the CDR3 is TGTGCCAGCACCATAGCGGGAGAAAACGGGCAGTACTTC. Amino acids: CASTIAGENGQYF. This chain joins TRBV7-9 and TRBJ2-7; TRBD2 matches 9 bases. This CDR3 region has 13 residues. V trimming: 7 bases; J trimming: 9 bases; junction bases outside the gene matches: 10. The germline CDR1 and CDR2 sequences are SEHNR and FQNEAQ (reference sequence).

Only a few counts were recorded for this clonotype. This sequence joins TRBV5-6 and TRBJ2-1; no reliable D call. V shed 0 bases and J shed 9 bases, with 10 bases lying between them. From germline, CDR1 is SGHDT and CDR2 YYEEEE. The length of the CDR3 is 13 residues. CDR3 sequence reads: CASSLEPPVEQFF. Written as DNA, the CDR3 is TGTGCCAGCAGCTTGGAACCACCCGTTGAGCAGTTCTTC.

This clonotype was observed a handful of times. J is TRBJ2-1 and V is TRBV6-2 or TRBV6-3; maybe TRBD2 (6 bases). Germline CDR1 is MNHEY and CDR2 is SVGEGT. This CDR3 spans 16 amino acids. V lost 6 bases to trimming and J lost 8 bases, with 23 bases between them. The CDR3 sequence is CASSSPEGGALYEQFF. The CDR3 DNA reads TGTGCCAGCAGCTCGCCCGAAGGCGGGGCTCTCTATGAGCAGTTCTTC.

The chain employs TRBV7-9 and TRBJ2-7, with D unresolved. V was pared by 3 bases and J by 7 bases, with 10 bases between. There are 12 residues in the CDR3. Germline CDR1 SEHNR, CDR2 FQNEAQ (reference sequence). CDR3 loop: CASSLEHGEQYF. DNA for the CDR3: TGTGCCAGCAGCTTGGAGCATGGAGAGCAGTACTTC.

J is TRBJ2-1 and V is TRBV6-2 or TRBV6-3; 7 bases line up with TRBD2. CDR3 length: 15 amino acids. Germline V gene sequence: CDR1 MNHEY, CDR2 SVGEGT. The V segment lost 6 bases and the J segment 4 bases; nucleotides outside the gene matches: 9. CDR3 in amino acids: CASRPPGTKYNEQFF. CDR3 coding DNA: TGTGCCAGCAGGCCCCCCGGGACTAAGTACAATGAGCAGTTCTTC.